These 9 T cell receptor beta chains share one sample of origin, sequenced in a study of technical replicates of blood from several donors. Produced via immunoSEQ multiplex PCR; TCRdb's table is partial and in-frame only. The sample consists of about 97,000 clones, less than 95% of them appearing once. Sequences were obtained from T cells isolated from PBMCs. The source is a human donor in good health.

The chain recombines TRBV11-3 with TRBJ1-3; D not resolved. V gave up 1 base and J gave up 0 bases, with 10 bases separating them. This CDR3 comprises 16 residues. Germline V gene data show CDR1 as SGHNT and CDR2 as YENEEA. The CDR3: CASSLVLSHSGNTIYF. CDR3 sequence (DNA): TGTGCCAGCAGCTTAGTTCTAAGCCACTCTGGAAACACCATATATTTT. The whole variable domain, filled in from reference TRBV11-3 and TRBJ1-3, reads EAGVVQSPRYKIIEKKQPVAFWCNPISGHNTLYWYLQNLGQGPELLIRYENEEAVDDSQLPKDRFSAERLKGVDSTLKIQPAELGDSAVYLCASSLVLSHSGNTIYFGEGSWLTVV.

The gene calls are TRBV11-2 and TRBJ2-3; TRBD1 aligns across 9 bases. The CDR3 is 16 residues long. V lost 5 bases and J lost 3; bases outside the gene matches: 9. Germline V gives CDR1 SGHAT, CDR2 FQNNGV. The CDR3 bases are TGTGCCAGCAGCGTGCTTGGGACAGGGCTAACAGATACGCAGTATTTT. It translates to CASSVLGTGLTDTQYF.

The table lists this clone with a count of one. The chain joins TRBV15 to TRBJ2-1, with TRBD2 matching over 11 bases. Per the germline V gene, CDR1 is LNHNV and CDR2 is YYDKDF (reference sequence). V was clipped by 1 base and J by 8 bases; unmatched bases: 4. The CDR3 contains 15 residues. The CDR3 nucleotides are TGTGCCACCAGCAGAGGGACTAGCGGGCTGGATGAGCAGTTCTTC. Amino acids: CATSRGTSGLDEQFF.

The CDR3: CASGQRHTTGELFF. The CDR3 DNA reads as TGCGCCAGCGGACAGCGGCATACCACCGGGGAGCTGTTTTTT. The chain recombines TRBV10-1 with TRBJ2-2, with D possibly matching TRBD1 (6 bases). V shed 8 bases and J shed 4 bases, with 14 bases lying between them. The germline gives CDR1 WNHNN, CDR2 SYGVQD (reference sequence). The CDR3 extends over 14 amino acids.

V is TRBV19 and J is TRBJ1-5; D is undetermined. CDR3 length: 15 residues. With 6 bases removed from V and 7 bases from J, the gap between germline ends came to 19 bases. Looked up from germline, CDR1 is LNHDA and CDR2 is SQIVND (reference sequence). DNA for the CDR3: TGTGCCAGTAGCACACATCTCATACCCGGGCAGCCCCAGCATTTT. Translating it yields CASSTHLIPGQPQHF.

This chain joins TRBV6-4 and TRBJ1-1; 8 bases map to TRBD1. CDR1 is MRHNA and CDR2 is SNTAGT in the germline V gene. This CDR3 is 14 amino acids long. Unmatched junction bases numbered 3, after V lost 5 bases and J lost 1 base. As DNA, the CDR3 is TGTGCCAGCAGTCGGACAGGGACGAACACTGAAGCTTTCTTT. Amino acids: CASSRTGTNTEAFF.

The chain carries TRBV5-1 and TRBJ2-7; D may be TRBD2 (5 bases). V was shortened by 2 bases and J by 0 bases, with 12 bases between the two germline ends. Germline lookup yields CDR1 SGHRS and CDR2 YFSETQ. The CDR3 loop spans 15 amino acids. The CDR3 nucleotides read TGCGCCAGCAGCTTCGAAGCGGCGAGCTCCTACGAGCAGTACTTC. This gives the protein CASSFEAASSYEQYF.

The chain recombines TRBV6-4 with TRBJ1-1, with 7 nucleotides matching TRBD1. The germline V gene encodes CDR1 MRHNA and CDR2 SNTAGT. The CDR3 is 13 amino acids. The trim removed 5 bases at V and 1 base at J, leaving 1 base unmatched. The CDR3 spells CASSRDRNTEAFF. The DNA of the CDR3 is TGTGCCAGCAGTCGGGACAGGAACACTGAAGCTTTCTTT.

V gene TRBV14 combines with J gene TRBJ1-4, with 8 bases fitting TRBD1. Losses at the gene ends were 2 bases for V and 8 bases for J; bases not matched to a gene: 4. This CDR3 contains 14 residues. CDR1 and CDR2 from the germline V gene are SGHDN and FVKESK. The CDR3 region is CASSQNRGYEKLFF. CDR3 nucleotide sequence: TGTGCCAGCAGCCAAAACAGGGGGTACGAAAAACTGTTTTTT.